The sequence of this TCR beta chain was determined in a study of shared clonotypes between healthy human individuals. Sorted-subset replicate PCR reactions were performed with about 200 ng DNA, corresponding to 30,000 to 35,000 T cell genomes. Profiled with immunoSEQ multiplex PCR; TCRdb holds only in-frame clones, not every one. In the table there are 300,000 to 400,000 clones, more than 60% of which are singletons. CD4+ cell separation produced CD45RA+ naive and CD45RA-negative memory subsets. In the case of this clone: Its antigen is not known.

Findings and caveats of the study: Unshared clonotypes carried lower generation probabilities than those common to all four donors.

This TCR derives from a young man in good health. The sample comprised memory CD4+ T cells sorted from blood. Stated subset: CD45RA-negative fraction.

CDR3 coding DNA: TGTGCCAGCAGCCAAAGTCAGGGGTGGGGTGGCGAGCAGTACTTC. Its protein is CASSQSQGWGGEQYF. The gene calls are TRBV5-5 and TRBJ2-7; D may be TRBD1 (6 bases). The germline V gene has CDR1 SGHKS and CDR2 YYEKEE (reference sequence). V gave up 4 bases and J gave up 6 bases, with 20 bases separating them. The CDR3 length is 15 residues.